Listed below are T cell receptor beta chains from one sample, sequenced in a study of blood T cell repertoires in COVID-19. Clones were sequenced by immunoSEQ multiplex PCR, and TCRdb holds only the in-frame ones, with some missing. The sample records more than 110,000 clones, more than 75% being singletons. Sequenced material: peripheral blood. The receptors here all came from a middle-aged woman with acute or convalescent COVID-19. CDR3s include the opening cysteine and the closing phenylalanine or tryptophan. The order of the fields is CDR3 protein, V gene, CDR3 length, J gene.

CDR3 protein: CASSLDRGLAVTDTQYF
V gene: TRBV13
CDR3 length: 17
J gene: TRBJ2-3

CDR3 protein: CASSQHRGRTDTQYF
V gene: TRBV18
CDR3 length: 15
J gene: TRBJ2-3

CDR3 protein: CASSYYTDTQYF
V gene: TRBV7-9
CDR3 length: 12
J gene: TRBJ2-3

CDR3 protein: CASSVALDGANYGYTF
V gene: TRBV9
CDR3 length: 16
J gene: TRBJ1-2

CDR3 protein: CASSTWTGVNYGYTF
V gene: TRBV6-5
CDR3 length: 15
J gene: TRBJ1-2

CDR3 protein: CASSIRLAKSSYEQYF
V gene: TRBV21-1
CDR3 length: 16
J gene: TRBJ2-7

CDR3 protein: CASSLGPGGANLYEQYF
V gene: TRBV11-2
CDR3 length: 17
J gene: TRBJ2-7

CDR3 protein: CAWTGGATDTQYF
V gene: TRBV30
CDR3 length: 13
J gene: TRBJ2-3

CDR3 protein: CASSPEGTGFTGNTIYF
V gene: TRBV9
CDR3 length: 17
J gene: TRBJ1-3

CDR3 protein: CASKYGSTSDTQYF
V gene: TRBV2
CDR3 length: 14
J gene: TRBJ2-3

CDR3 protein: CASSRTGRVTEAFF
V gene: TRBV5-4
CDR3 length: 14
J gene: TRBJ1-1

CDR3 protein: CAWSAESRGTNEKLFF
V gene: TRBV30
CDR3 length: 16
J gene: TRBJ1-4

CDR3 protein: CATSEGLAGYEQYF
V gene: TRBV24-1
CDR3 length: 14
J gene: TRBJ2-7

CDR3 protein: CASSYPDRGFYGYTF
V gene: TRBV6-6
CDR3 length: 15
J gene: TRBJ1-2

CDR3 protein: CASSKGQGRFSGNTIYF
V gene: TRBV6-1
CDR3 length: 17
J gene: TRBJ1-3

CDR3 protein: CASSPTRQVGGYTF
V gene: TRBV6-5
CDR3 length: 14
J gene: TRBJ1-2

CDR3 protein: CASWGEGLSYNEQFF
V gene: TRBV19
CDR3 length: 15
J gene: TRBJ2-1

CDR3 protein: CASSLTGYQAGELFF
V gene: TRBV7-2
CDR3 length: 15
J gene: TRBJ2-2

CDR3 protein: CASSLAGHPNNSPLHF
V gene: TRBV7-2
CDR3 length: 16
J gene: TRBJ1-6

CDR3 protein: CASSQALAEMYEQYF
V gene: TRBV4-2
CDR3 length: 15
J gene: TRBJ2-7

CDR3 protein: CASSPLQGANYGYTF
V gene: TRBV18
CDR3 length: 15
J gene: TRBJ1-2

CDR3 protein: CASSQTSGRYTGELFF
V gene: TRBV4-1
CDR3 length: 16
J gene: TRBJ2-2

CDR3 protein: CASSPFGVQGETEAFF
V gene: TRBV3-1/TRBV3-2
CDR3 length: 16
J gene: TRBJ1-1

CDR3 protein: CASSYGTVPLYGYTF
V gene: TRBV6-5
CDR3 length: 15
J gene: TRBJ1-2

CDR3 protein: CASSAIDRVRYNEQFF
V gene: TRBV6-1
CDR3 length: 16
J gene: TRBJ2-1

CDR3 protein: CATSRDSNRVYGYTF
V gene: TRBV15
CDR3 length: 15
J gene: TRBJ1-2

CDR3 protein: CASSVGGAGNQPQHF
V gene: TRBV9
CDR3 length: 15
J gene: TRBJ1-5

CDR3 protein: CASSSAVVTGGMQPQHF
V gene: TRBV7-9
CDR3 length: 17
J gene: TRBJ1-5

CDR3 protein: CASRARGLTDTQYF
V gene: TRBV7-9
CDR3 length: 14
J gene: TRBJ2-3

CDR3 protein: CASSLEEGYNYGYTF
V gene: TRBV7-2
CDR3 length: 15
J gene: TRBJ1-2

CDR3 protein: CASSFRSSGGGELFF
V gene: TRBV5-4
CDR3 length: 15
J gene: TRBJ2-2

CDR3 protein: CASTAEGRGGNTIYF
V gene: TRBV19
CDR3 length: 15
J gene: TRBJ1-3

CDR3 protein: CASSLAGGRPNTGELFF
V gene: TRBV5-6
CDR3 length: 17
J gene: TRBJ2-2

CDR3 protein: CASSPRVAGSQGTQYF
V gene: TRBV11-2
CDR3 length: 16
J gene: TRBJ2-3

CDR3 protein: CASSEGQNYGYTF
V gene: TRBV7-3
CDR3 length: 13
J gene: TRBJ1-2